Included here is one TCR beta chain sequence, with context. What it binds is unknown. This record belongs to a study of cytomegalovirus exposure and HLA in healthy donors. Study-wide results and limits: The authors listed 150 to 200 TCR beta chains as cytomegalovirus-associated.

Some clones are missing from TCRdb's copy, which holds only in-frame ones; the method was immunoSEQ multiplex PCR. This table holds approximately 200,000 clones, approximately 88% found once. Trimming left V 7 bases short and J 2 bases short, with 15 bases between. CDR3 length equals 13 residues. CDR1 SQVTM and CDR2 ANQGSEA come from the germline V gene. From the roughly 120-subject validation cohort, which was separate from the approximately 720-subject first cohort, the donors were drawn. This receptor was obtained from a man between 18 and 29 years old in good health and CMV-seropositive. J is TRBJ2-7 and V is TRBV29-1; D possibly corresponds to TRBD1 (6 bases). Input material: PBMCs. The CDR3 sequence: CSATGTVAYEQYF. The DNA for the CDR3 is TGCAGCGCAACAGGGACGGTCGCCTACGAGCAGTACTTC.